This T cell receptor beta chain was captured by sequencing in a study of early stage breast cancer tumors. Study-wide background: Average read coverage per sample was 9.5 to 10-fold.

The table lists this clone with a count of one. What it recognizes is unknown. V dropped 2 bases and J dropped 5 bases, with 13 bases sitting between them. Germline lookup yields CDR1 SGHAT and CDR2 FQNNGV. This CDR3 has 14 residues. Study-level points and caveats: Comparing each tissue with blood distinguished tumor from normal in about 90% of the 16 patients. Most shared enriched TCRB sequences were commonly generated ones.

The data were produced by immunoSEQ multiplex PCR, yet TCRdb's version contains in-frame clones alone and is incomplete. The sample yields about 15,000 clones, approximately 88% seen once. This TCR derives from a person aged 30 to 39 with breast cancer. The chain joins TRBV11-2 to TRBJ2-7; tentatively, D is TRBD1 (6 bases). Input material: normal breast tissue next to the tumor. This CDR3 is CASSLSGTSHEQYF. The CDR3 coding sequence is TGTGCCAGCAGCTTATCAGGGACATCCCACGAGCAGTACTTC.